This is a list of T cell receptor beta chains from one sample in a study of blood T cell repertoires in COVID-19. Libraries were prepared by immunoSEQ multiplex PCR; TCRdb keeps only in-frame clonotypes and omits some of them. The sample has some 83,000 clones, approximately 80% seen once. The sample comprised peripheral blood. These receptors originate from a man aged 45-65 years with acute or convalescent COVID-19. The CDR3 runs from the conserved cysteine through the conserved F or W. D genes are given only for firm matches. For some rows the clone size is stated as once, few or many, or as a class when expanded; others skip it.

d_call	v_call	j_call	clone_size	cdr3_aa	cdr3_nt
TRBD2	TRBV5-1	TRBJ2-1	-	CASSLPLTSGYNEQFF	TGCGCCAGCAGCTTGCCGCTGACTAGCGGATACAATGAGCAGTTCTTC
TRBD1	TRBV7-2	TRBJ2-7	few	CASSLGQGAIYEQYF	TGTGCCAGCAGCTTAGGACAGGGGGCGATCTACGAGCAGTACTTC
TRBD1	TRBV5-6	TRBJ2-7	few	CASSLERDRGREQYF	TGTGCCAGCAGCTTGGAGAGGGACAGGGGGCGAGAGCAGTACTTC
-	TRBV6-2/TRBV6-3	TRBJ2-1	few	CASSSADSNTDEQFF	TGTGCCAGCAGTTCCGCCGACTCAAATACCGATGAGCAGTTCTTC
-	TRBV9	TRBJ1-4	-	CASNPTGQSDSEKLFF	TGTGCCAGCAACCCCACCGGACAGTCGGATAGTGAAAAACTGTTTTTT
-	TRBV6-5	TRBJ1-1	-	CASRKDIMNTEAFF	TGTGCCAGTAGAAAAGACATTATGAACACTGAAGCTTTCTTT
TRBD1	TRBV14	TRBJ2-7	-	CASSLGTGGLYEQYF	TGTGCCAGCAGTCTTGGGACAGGGGGCTTGTACGAGCAGTACTTC
-	TRBV11-2	TRBJ1-1	-	CASSLVQPTTEAFF	TGTGCCAGCAGCTTAGTACAGCCGACCACTGAAGCTTTCTTT
TRBD2	TRBV19	TRBJ2-1	-	CASRLAGELNEQFF	TGTGCCAGTCGACTAGCGGGAGAGTTAAATGAGCAGTTCTTC
-	TRBV18	TRBJ1-2	-	CASSSGQSYGYTF	TGTGCCAGCTCTTCCGGACAGTCCTATGGCTACACCTTC
-	TRBV5-1	TRBJ1-4	-	CASSQGFNEKLFF	TGCGCCAGCAGCCAGGGGTTTAATGAAAAACTGTTTTTT
-	TRBV5-4	TRBJ2-1	once	CASSFSGTKLGEQFF	TGTGCCAGCAGCTTCAGCGGGACAAAGCTTGGGGAGCAGTTCTTC
TRBD1	TRBV28	TRBJ1-4	-	CASSLFGGDRVMEKLFF	TGTGCCAGCAGTTTATTTGGGGGGGACAGGGTTATGGAAAAACTGTTTTTT
-	TRBV28	TRBJ1-1	-	CASSLSGEGNTEAFF	TGTGCCAGCAGTTTATCAGGGGAGGGGAACACTGAAGCTTTCTTT
-	TRBV18	TRBJ2-7	-	CASSTDREQYF	TGTGCCAGCTCAACCGATCGGGAGCAGTACTTC
-	TRBV6-2/TRBV6-3	TRBJ1-6	-	CASSSGQTLHF	TGTGCCAGCAGTTCTGGGCAAACCCTCCACTTT
-	TRBV29-1	TRBJ2-5	-	CSVEVLEGETQYF	TGCAGCGTTGAGGTCCTGGAGGGCGAGACCCAGTACTTC
-	TRBV7-2	TRBJ2-1	-	CASSLTSGYNEQFF	TGTGCCAGCAGCCTAACCTCAGGTTACAATGAGCAGTTCTTC
TRBD2	TRBV28	TRBJ2-3	-	CASSPPPGRAGGPDTQYF	TGTGCCAGCAGCCCTCCCCCTGGTAGAGCGGGAGGGCCAGATACGCAGTATTTT
TRBD1	TRBV3-1/TRBV3-2	TRBJ2-7	-	CASTRTGNEQYF	TGTGCCAGCACCCGGACAGGGAACGAGCAGTACTTC
TRBD1	TRBV7-9	TRBJ2-7	-	CASSQIGTAHEQYF	TGTGCCAGCAGCCAAATCGGGACAGCCCACGAGCAGTACTTC
TRBD1	TRBV11-2	TRBJ2-7	-	CASSLDHRTGFTYEQYF	TGTGCCAGCAGCTTAGATCACCGGACAGGCTTTACCTACGAGCAGTACTTC
-	TRBV5-1	TRBJ2-5	-	CASSLFGQQETQYF	TGCGCCAGCAGCTTGTTTGGGCAGCAAGAGACCCAGTACTTC
TRBD1	TRBV7-3	TRBJ2-2	-	CASSLTPNRGEEELFF	TGTGCCAGCAGCTTAACCCCCAACAGGGGGGAGGAGGAGCTGTTTTTT
TRBD1	TRBV7-9	TRBJ2-5	few	CASSSPGQGLGETQYF	TGTGCCAGCAGTTCACCGGGACAGGGGTTGGGAGAGACCCAGTACTTC
-	TRBV7-7	TRBJ1-4	once	CASSAGLTTNEKLFF	TGTGCCAGCAGCGCGGGGCTGACAACTAATGAAAAACTGTTTTTT
-	TRBV7-9	TRBJ1-2	-	CASSLEQSNYGYTF	TGTGCCAGCAGCTTAGAACAGAGCAACTATGGCTACACCTTC
-	TRBV4-1	TRBJ2-1	-	CASSQEWWDTSYNEQFF	TGCGCCAGCAGCCAAGAATGGTGGGACACCTCCTACAATGAGCAGTTCTTC
TRBD2	TRBV5-1	TRBJ2-3	-	CASSLTSGGTDTQYF	TGCGCCAGCAGCTTGACTAGCGGTGGCACAGATACGCAGTATTTT
TRBD1	TRBV5-1	TRBJ2-7	few	CASSLEGTGYEQYF	TGCGCCAGCAGCTTGGAGGGGACAGGGTACGAGCAGTACTTC
TRBD2	TRBV2	TRBJ2-1	-	CASGRGGYNEQFF	TGTGCCAGCGGACGGGGGGGCTACAATGAGCAGTTCTTC
TRBD2	TRBV7-3	TRBJ2-1	-	CASSLGGSWDEQFF	TGTGCCAGCAGCTTAGGCGGGAGCTGGGATGAGCAGTTCTTC
-	TRBV6-2/TRBV6-3	TRBJ2-2	-	CASSRPGLLNTGELFF	TGTGCCAGCAGTCGACCGGGACTCCTGAACACCGGGGAGCTGTTTTTT
-	TRBV10-3	TRBJ1-6	few	CAGNRSYNSPLHF	TGTGCCGGCAACAGGTCCTATAATTCACCCCTCCACTTT
-	TRBV18	TRBJ2-1	-	CASSLMRDNEQFF	TGTGCCAGCTCACTCATGAGAGACAATGAGCAGTTCTTC
TRBD1	TRBV6-2/TRBV6-3	TRBJ2-7	-	CASSTPGQGAYEQYF	TGTGCCAGCAGCACCCCGGGACAGGGGGCCTACGAGCAGTACTTC
TRBD2	TRBV5-4	TRBJ2-1	-	CASSSGLAANEQFF	TGTGCCAGCAGCTCGGGACTAGCAGCAAATGAGCAGTTCTTC